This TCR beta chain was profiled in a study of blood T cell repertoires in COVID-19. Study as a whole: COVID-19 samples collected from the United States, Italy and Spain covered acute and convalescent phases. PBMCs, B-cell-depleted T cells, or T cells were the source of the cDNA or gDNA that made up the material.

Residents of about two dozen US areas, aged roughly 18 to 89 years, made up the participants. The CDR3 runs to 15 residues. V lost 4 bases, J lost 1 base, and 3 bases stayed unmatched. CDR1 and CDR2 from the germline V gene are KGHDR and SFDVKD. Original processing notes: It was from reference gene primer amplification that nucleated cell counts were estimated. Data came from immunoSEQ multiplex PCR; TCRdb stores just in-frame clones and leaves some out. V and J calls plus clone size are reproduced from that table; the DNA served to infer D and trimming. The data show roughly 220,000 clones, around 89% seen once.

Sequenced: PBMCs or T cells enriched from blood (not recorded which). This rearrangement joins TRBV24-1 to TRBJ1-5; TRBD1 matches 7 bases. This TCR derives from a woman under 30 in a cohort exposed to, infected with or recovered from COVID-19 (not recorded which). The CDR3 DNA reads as TGTGCCACCAGTGACGGGACAGTGAGCAATCAGCCCCAGCATTTT. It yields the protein CATSDGTVSNQPQHF.